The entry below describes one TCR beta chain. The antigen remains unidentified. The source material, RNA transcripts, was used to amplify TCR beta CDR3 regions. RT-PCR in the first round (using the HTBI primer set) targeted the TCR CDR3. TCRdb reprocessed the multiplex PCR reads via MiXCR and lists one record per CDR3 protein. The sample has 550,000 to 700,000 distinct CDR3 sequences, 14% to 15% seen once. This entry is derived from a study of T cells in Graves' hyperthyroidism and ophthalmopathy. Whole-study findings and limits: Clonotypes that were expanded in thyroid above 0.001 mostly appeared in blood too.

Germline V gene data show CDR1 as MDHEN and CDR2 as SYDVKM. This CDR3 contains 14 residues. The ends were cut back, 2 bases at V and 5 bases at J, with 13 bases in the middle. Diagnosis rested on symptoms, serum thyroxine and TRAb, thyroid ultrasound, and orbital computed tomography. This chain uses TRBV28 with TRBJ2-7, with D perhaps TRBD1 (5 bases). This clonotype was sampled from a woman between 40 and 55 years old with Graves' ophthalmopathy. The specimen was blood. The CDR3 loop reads CASSLPGIVDEQYF. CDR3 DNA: TGTGCCAGCAGTTTACCAGGGATTGTGGACGAGCAGTACTTC.